The rows below give T cell receptor beta chains drawn from one sample of a study of blood T cell repertoires in COVID-19. Using immunoSEQ multiplex PCR, the repertoire was profiled, and TCRdb retains in-frame clones only, with some absent. The table lists tens of thousands of clones, less than 85% of them singletons. Sequencing used peripheral blood. All receptors come from a woman older than 75 with acute or convalescent COVID-19. Each CDR3 is given with its conserved first and last residue. The D gene is left open where the match is weak. Only some rows state a clone size, as once, few, many or a class for expanded clones.

V gene,clone size,D gene,J gene,CDR3 protein
TRBV30,.,.,TRBJ1-1,CAWRSSRNTEAFF
TRBV3-1/TRBV3-2,.,.,TRBJ1-2,CASSQALYGYTF
TRBV18,.,.,TRBJ1-4,CASSPGTLSEKLFF
TRBV5-1,once,TRBD2,TRBJ2-3,CASSFSGMSTDTQYF
TRBV3-1/TRBV3-2,.,TRBD2,TRBJ2-1,CASSLGTSAHNEQFF
TRBV3-1/TRBV3-2,few,.,TRBJ2-4,CASSPSDAAINIQYF
TRBV5-1,.,TRBD2,TRBJ2-1,CASSGLADNEQFF
TRBV21-1,.,.,TRBJ2-7,CASSLPRDYSYEQYF
TRBV5-1,.,TRBD2,TRBJ2-3,CASSLASLAGRSDTQYF
TRBV7-9,.,TRBD1,TRBJ1-1,CASSGGQGVAEAFF
TRBV5-1,.,.,TRBJ2-7,CASSSSGMGSYEQYF
TRBV4-2,few,.,TRBJ2-2,CASSQAGGANTGELFF
TRBV15,.,TRBD2,TRBJ2-5,CATSLGLAGAEETQYF
TRBV24-1,.,.,TRBJ1-1,CATSGGGGEAFF
TRBV15,.,.,TRBJ1-4,CATSDWAGAVEKLFF
TRBV30,.,.,TRBJ1-1,CAWTLGQNIMDTEAFF
TRBV28,.,TRBD1,TRBJ1-2,CASSLGGQGVGYTF
TRBV14,.,.,TRBJ1-4,CASSYAKTNEKLFF
TRBV7-3,.,TRBD2,TRBJ2-1,CASSLGPVGGEQFF
TRBV2,.,.,TRBJ1-2,CASIEVGGTYGYTF
TRBV18,.,TRBD1,TRBJ2-1,CASSPPTGSRGYNEQFF
TRBV4-2,.,.,TRBJ1-3,CASSRSGAGLGGNTIYF
TRBV30,.,TRBD2,TRBJ2-1,CAWTSPRWRGLNEQFF
TRBV24-1,.,.,TRBJ2-5,CATSDAVGTQYF
TRBV4-2,.,.,TRBJ2-3,CASSQEPGQLQYF
TRBV25-1,.,.,TRBJ1-5,CASSEGMVRAWYQPQHF
TRBV3-1/TRBV3-2,.,.,TRBJ2-5,CASSPTGETQYF
TRBV21-1,.,.,TRBJ2-1,CASPGLEGTQVEQFF
TRBV7-9,.,.,TRBJ1-2,CASSPQGNVRGYTF
TRBV6-4,.,.,TRBJ1-4,CASSGGLINEKLFF
TRBV7-8,.,TRBD1,TRBJ1-4,CASSSRRDRSDATNEKLFF
TRBV4-1,.,TRBD1,TRBJ2-5,CASSQVAGGGETQYF
TRBV2,.,TRBD1,TRBJ1-5,CASQGASDQPQHF
TRBV7-8,.,TRBD2,TRBJ2-7,CASSLGAGSGGMYEQYF
TRBV7-3,.,.,TRBJ1-2,CASSLNPPGGGANYGYTF
TRBV7-3,once,.,TRBJ2-7,CASSPGLGSSYEQYF
TRBV19,.,.,TRBJ1-5,CASSIAGQVQPQHF
TRBV7-9,.,.,TRBJ1-1,CASSLSGVGEAFF
TRBV5-5,.,.,TRBJ2-5,CASRLGGGGQETQYF
TRBV20-1,.,.,TRBJ2-3,CSATSQDTQYF
TRBV6-5,.,TRBD1,TRBJ1-6,CASSYSLRTGNSPLHF
TRBV6-5,.,.,TRBJ1-2,CASSYVQDGNYGYTF
TRBV6-1,.,.,TRBJ1-1,CASSEASLRAMNTEAFF
TRBV6-5,.,TRBD2,TRBJ2-1,CASRRGLAGDNEQFF
TRBV5-6,.,.,TRBJ2-7,CASSAGGSTLYEQYF
TRBV5-1,.,TRBD1,TRBJ1-1,CASSVAGTGNTEAFF
TRBV18,.,.,TRBJ1-3,CASSPTGFSGNTIYF
TRBV19,.,.,TRBJ2-6,CASIDSAGANVLTF
TRBV15,.,.,TRBJ1-4,CATSRDVREGEKLFF
TRBV11-2,.,.,TRBJ2-4,CASSLRFSASGNIQYF